The 4 T cell receptor beta chains in this list originate from one sample, sequenced in a study of OX40 agonist ivuxolimab in advanced cancers. The repertoire was sequenced with immunoSEQ multiplex PCR; TCRdb's copy has only in-frame clones and lacks some. The table lists more than 90,000 clones, approximately 80% of them singletons. Sequencing was performed on CD4+ or CD8+ T cells sorted from blood, taken in a trial of the OX40 agonist ivuxolimab. The source of these receptors is an adult with an advanced solid tumor such as melanoma, head and neck, liver or kidney cancer.

This clone has only a few counts. The CDR3 region has the DNA TGTGCCAGCAGTTCATCTGGATTGGGGAGGAACACTGAAGCTTTCTTT. Translation gives CASSSSGLGRNTEAFF. The chain joins TRBV27 to TRBJ1-1; D not resolved. V dropped 4 bases and J dropped 1 base, with 16 bases sitting between them. The CDR3 loop spans 16 amino acids. The V gene's germline CDR1 is MNHEY and CDR2 SMNVEV (reference sequence).

The chain has TRBV6-1 and TRBJ1-5; tentative D call: TRBD1 (5 bases). Germline CDR1 reads MNHNS; CDR2 reads SASEGT. The CDR3 is made up of 15 amino acids. Trimming cost V 2 bases and J 6 bases, with 14 bases left between them. CDR3 residues: CASSELRGKGQPQHF. CDR3 sequence (DNA): TGTGCCAGCAGTGAACTGCGGGGCAAGGGTCAGCCCCAGCATTTT.

This chain links TRBV6-6 with TRBJ1-6; 8 positions agree with TRBD1. V dropped 7 bases and J dropped 8; count of bases not matched to a gene: 10. Per germline, CDR1 MNHNY and CDR2 SVGAGI (reference sequence). There are 15 residues in the CDR3. The CDR3 DNA is TGTGCCAGCACCACACAGGGGGTAAACGATTCACCCCTCCACTTT. This translates into CASTTQGVNDSPLHF.

J is TRBJ2-5 and V is TRBV7-3; 7 bases agree with TRBD1. The ends lost 5 bases at V and 2 bases at J; junction bases unmatched: 8. CDR1 SGHTA and CDR2 FQGTGA come from the germline V gene. This CDR3 spans 15 amino acids. The CDR3 nucleotides are TGTGCCAGCAGCGCAATCGGGGACAGACAAGAGACCCAGTACTTC. It translates to CASSAIGDRQETQYF.